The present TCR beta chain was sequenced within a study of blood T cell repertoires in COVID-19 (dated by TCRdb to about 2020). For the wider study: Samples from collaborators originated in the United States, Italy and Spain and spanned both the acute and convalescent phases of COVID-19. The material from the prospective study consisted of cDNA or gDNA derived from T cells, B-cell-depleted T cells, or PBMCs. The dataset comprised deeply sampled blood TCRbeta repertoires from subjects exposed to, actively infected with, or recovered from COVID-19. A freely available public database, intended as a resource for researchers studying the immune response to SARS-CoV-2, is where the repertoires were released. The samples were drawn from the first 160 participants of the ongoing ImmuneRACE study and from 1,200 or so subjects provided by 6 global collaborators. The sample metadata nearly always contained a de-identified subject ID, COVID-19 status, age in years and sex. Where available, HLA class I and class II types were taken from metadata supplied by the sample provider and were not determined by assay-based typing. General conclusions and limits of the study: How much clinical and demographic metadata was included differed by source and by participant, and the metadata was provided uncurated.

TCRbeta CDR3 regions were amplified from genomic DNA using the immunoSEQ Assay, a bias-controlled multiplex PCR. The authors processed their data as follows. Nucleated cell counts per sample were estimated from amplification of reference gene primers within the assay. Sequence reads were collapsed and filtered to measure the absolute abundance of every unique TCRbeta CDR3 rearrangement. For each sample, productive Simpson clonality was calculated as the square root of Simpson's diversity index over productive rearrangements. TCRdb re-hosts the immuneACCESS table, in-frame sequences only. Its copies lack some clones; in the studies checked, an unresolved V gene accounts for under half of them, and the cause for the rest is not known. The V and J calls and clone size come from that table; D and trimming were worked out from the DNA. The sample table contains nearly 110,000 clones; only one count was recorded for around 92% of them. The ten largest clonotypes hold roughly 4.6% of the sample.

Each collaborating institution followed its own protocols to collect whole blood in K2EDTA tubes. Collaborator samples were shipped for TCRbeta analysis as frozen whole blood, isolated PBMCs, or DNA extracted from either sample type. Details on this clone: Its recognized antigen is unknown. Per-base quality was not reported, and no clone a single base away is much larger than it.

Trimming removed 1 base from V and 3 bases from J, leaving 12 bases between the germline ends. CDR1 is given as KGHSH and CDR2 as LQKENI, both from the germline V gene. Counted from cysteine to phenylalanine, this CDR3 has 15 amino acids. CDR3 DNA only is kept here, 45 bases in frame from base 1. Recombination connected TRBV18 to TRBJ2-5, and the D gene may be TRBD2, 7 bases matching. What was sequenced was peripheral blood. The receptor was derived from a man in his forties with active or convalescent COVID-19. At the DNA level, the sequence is TGTGCCAGCTCACCACGCGGGGGCGTGGAAGAGACCCAGTACTTC. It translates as CASSPRGGVEETQYF.